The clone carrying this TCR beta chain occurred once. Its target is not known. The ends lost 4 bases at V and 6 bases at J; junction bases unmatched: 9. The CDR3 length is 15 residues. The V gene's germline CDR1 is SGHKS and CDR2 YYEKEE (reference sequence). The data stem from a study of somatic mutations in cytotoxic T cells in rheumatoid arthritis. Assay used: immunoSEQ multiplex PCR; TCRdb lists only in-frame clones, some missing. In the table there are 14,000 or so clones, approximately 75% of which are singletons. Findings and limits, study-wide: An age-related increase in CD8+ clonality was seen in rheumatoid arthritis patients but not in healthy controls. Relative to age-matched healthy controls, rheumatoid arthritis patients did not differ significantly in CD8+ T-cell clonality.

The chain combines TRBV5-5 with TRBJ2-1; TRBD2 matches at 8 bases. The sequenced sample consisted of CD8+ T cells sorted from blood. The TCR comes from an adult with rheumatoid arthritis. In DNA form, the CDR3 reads TGTGCCAGCAGCACGCCGGGAGGGCCTCCCAATGAGCAGTTCTTC. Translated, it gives CASSTPGGPPNEQFF.